This T cell receptor beta chain was observed in a study of cytomegalovirus exposure and HLA in healthy donors. For the study at large: Earlier, 150 million to 200 million T cells were analyzed, and over 95 million unique TCR beta sequences were found among them. Study-wide results and caveats: For presence/absence analyses, sequencing depth was assumed to be roughly uniform across donors. Overall, approximately 150 TCR beta chains were annotated as cytomegalovirus-associated.

V lost 4 bases and J lost 8, with 15 bases in between. The CDR3 is 13 residues long. Germline-derived CDR1 and CDR2 are SGHKS and YYEKEE (reference sequence). This clone appeared a few times. Its target is unknown. Despite likely unrecorded immune exposures, the donors were nominally healthy at the time of sampling. Vbeta (60) and Jbeta (13) primers were used in the PCR. TCRdb's copy holds only in-frame clones and misses some; the assay was immunoSEQ multiplex PCR. The sample consists of approximately 100,000 clones, around 84% of them appearing once. The chain joins TRBV5-5 to TRBJ1-2, with D possibly TRBD1 on 5 matching bases. This receptor was taken from a man aged 35-49 years in good health and CMV-seropositive. Specimen: PBMCs. Written as DNA, the CDR3 is TGTGCCAGCAGCGCGGACGGGGGATGGGGCTACACCTTC. This translates into CASSADGGWGYTF.